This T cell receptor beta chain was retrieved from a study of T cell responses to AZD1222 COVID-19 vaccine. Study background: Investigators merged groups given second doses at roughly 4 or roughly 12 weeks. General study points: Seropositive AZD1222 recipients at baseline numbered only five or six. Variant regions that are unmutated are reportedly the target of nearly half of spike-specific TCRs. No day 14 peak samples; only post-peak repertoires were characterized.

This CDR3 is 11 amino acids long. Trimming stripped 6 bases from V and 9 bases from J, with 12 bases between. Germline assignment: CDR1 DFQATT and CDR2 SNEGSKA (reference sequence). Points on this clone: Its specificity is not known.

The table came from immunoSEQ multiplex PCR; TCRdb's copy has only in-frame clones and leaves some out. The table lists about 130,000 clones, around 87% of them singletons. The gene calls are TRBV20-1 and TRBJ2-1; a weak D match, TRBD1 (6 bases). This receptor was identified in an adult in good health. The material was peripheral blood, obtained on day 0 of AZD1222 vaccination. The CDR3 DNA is TGCAGTGCCCGAACAGGGATTGAGCAGTTCTTC. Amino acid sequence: CSARTGIEQFF.